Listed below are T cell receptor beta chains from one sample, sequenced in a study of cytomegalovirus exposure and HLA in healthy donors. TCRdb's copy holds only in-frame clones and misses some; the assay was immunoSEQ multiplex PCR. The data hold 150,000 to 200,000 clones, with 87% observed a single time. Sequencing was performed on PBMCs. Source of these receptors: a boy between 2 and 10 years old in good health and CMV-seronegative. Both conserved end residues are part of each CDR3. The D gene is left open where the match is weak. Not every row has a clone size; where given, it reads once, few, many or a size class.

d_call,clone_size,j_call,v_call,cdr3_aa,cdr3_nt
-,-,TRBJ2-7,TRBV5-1,CASSPEGQHTYEQYF,TGCGCCAGCAGCCCCGAAGGACAGCATACCTACGAGCAGTACTTC
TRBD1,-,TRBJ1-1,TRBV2,CASHFGTGPVEAFF,TGTGCCAGCCATTTTGGGACAGGCCCAGTTGAAGCTTTCTTT
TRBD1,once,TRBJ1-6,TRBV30,CAWSSTGGSPLHF,TGTGCCTGGAGTAGCACAGGGGGTTCACCCCTCCACTTT
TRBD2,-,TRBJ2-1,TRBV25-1,CASSGGLAGYNEQFF,TGTGCCAGCAGTGGGGGACTAGCGGGCTACAATGAGCAGTTCTTC
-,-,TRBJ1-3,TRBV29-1,CSVEQGGNTIYF,TGCAGCGTTGAACAGGGAGGGAACACCATATATTTT
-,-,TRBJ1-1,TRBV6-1,CASRFQENTEAFF,TGTGCCAGCAGATTTCAGGAGAACACTGAAGCTTTCTTT
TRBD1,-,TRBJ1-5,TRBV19,CASSIAPGQAHSQPQHF,TGTGCCAGTAGTATAGCCCCCGGACAGGCACACAGCCAGCCCCAGCATTTT
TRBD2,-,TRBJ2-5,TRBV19,CASSTPPTLAVETQYF,TGTGCCAGTAGTACACCCCCTACCCTAGCGGTGGAAACCCAGTACTTC
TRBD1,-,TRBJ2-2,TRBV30,CAWSAPGTGAGELFF,TGTGCCTGGAGTGCCCCCGGGACAGGGGCCGGGGAGCTGTTTTTT
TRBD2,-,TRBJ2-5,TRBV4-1,CASSQDRTSGRGTEETQYF,TGCGCCAGCAGCCAAGATAGGACTAGCGGGAGGGGCACGGAAGAGACCCAGTACTTC
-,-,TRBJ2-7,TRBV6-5,CASSADPYSYEQYF,TGTGCCAGTTCCGCGGATCCTTACTCCTACGAGCAGTACTTC
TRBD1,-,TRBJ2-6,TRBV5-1,CASNLDRDQLTGANVLTF,TGCGCCAGCAACCTAGACAGGGATCAGCTTACGGGGGCCAACGTCCTGACTTTC
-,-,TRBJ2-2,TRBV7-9,CASSRAGGTTGELFF,TGTGCCAGCAGCCGGGCTGGCGGGACCACCGGGGAGCTGTTTTTT
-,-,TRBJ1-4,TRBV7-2,CASSLAAEKLFF,TGTGCCAGCAGCTTAGCAGCTGAAAAACTGTTTTTT
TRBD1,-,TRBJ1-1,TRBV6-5,CASSHRGLGTEAFF,TGTGCCAGCAGCCACAGGGGTCTAGGGACTGAAGCTTTCTTT
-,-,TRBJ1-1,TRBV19,CASSIGAGLVTEAFF,TGTGCCAGTAGTATTGGGGCAGGGTTGGTCACTGAAGCTTTCTTT
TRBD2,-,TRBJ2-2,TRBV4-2,CASSQGGLAGPGELFF,TGTGCCAGCAGCCAAGGAGGACTAGCGGGGCCCGGGGAGCTGTTTTTT
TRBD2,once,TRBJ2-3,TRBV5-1,CASSLGLAGGPADTQYF,TGCGCCAGCAGCTTGGGGTTAGCGGGGGGGCCCGCAGATACGCAGTATTTT
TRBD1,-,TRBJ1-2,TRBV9,CASSVETGYGYTF,TGTGCCAGCAGCGTTGAGACAGGGTATGGCTACACCTTC
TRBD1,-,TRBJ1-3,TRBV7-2,CASSSGQAYSGNTIYF,TGTGCCAGCAGCTCCGGACAGGCGTACTCTGGAAACACCATATATTTT
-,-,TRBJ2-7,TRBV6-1,CASDSGGSSYEQYF,TGTGCCAGTGACTCTGGCGGGTCCTCCTACGAGCAGTACTTC
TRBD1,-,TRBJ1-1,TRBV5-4,CASSLGGTGVMNTEAFF,TGTGCCAGCAGCTTGGGGGGGACAGGCGTGATGAACACTGAAGCTTTCTTT
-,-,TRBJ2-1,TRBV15,CATSRVGGGPNNEQFF,TGTGCCACCAGCAGAGTGGGTGGCGGGCCCAACAATGAGCAGTTCTTC
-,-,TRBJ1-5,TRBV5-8,CASSFGGQPQHF,TGTGCCAGCAGCTTCGGGGGGCAGCCCCAGCATTTT
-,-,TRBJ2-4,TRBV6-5,CASSGPYRGNIQYF,TGTGCCAGCAGTGGCCCCTACCGGGGAAACATTCAGTACTTC